This is a list of T cell receptor beta chains from one sample in a study of cytomegalovirus exposure and HLA in healthy donors. Sequenced by immunoSEQ multiplex PCR; TCRdb stores in-frame clones only, minus some. Counted here are under 200,000 clones, 91% occurring once; the ten biggest clones make up about 2.9%. The specimen sequenced was PBMCs. The receptor source for this set is a woman younger than 35 in good health and CMV-seropositive. Each CDR3 is given with its conserved first and last residue. Fields, in order: D gene, V gene, clone size, CDR3 length, J gene, CDR3 protein, CDR3 DNA. A D gene is named only where the DNA matches it firmly. The listing skips clone size in some rows; elsewhere it reads once, few, many or a size class.

D gene: NA
V gene: TRBV19
clone size: NA
CDR3 length: 15
J gene: TRBJ1-6
CDR3 protein: CASSMGQGNNSPLHF
CDR3 DNA: TGTGCCAGTAGTATGGGGCAGGGGAATAATTCACCCCTCCACTTT

D gene: NA
V gene: TRBV5-1
clone size: NA
CDR3 length: 12
J gene: TRBJ2-3
CDR3 protein: CASSSGKDTQYF
CDR3 DNA: TGCGCCAGCAGTTCAGGGAAAGATACGCAGTATTTT

D gene: TRBD2
V gene: TRBV12-5
clone size: NA
CDR3 length: 14
J gene: TRBJ2-3
CDR3 protein: CASGVAGGADTQYF
CDR3 DNA: TGTGCTAGTGGTGTAGCGGGGGGCGCAGATACGCAGTATTTT

D gene: TRBD2
V gene: TRBV28
clone size: NA
CDR3 length: 22
J gene: TRBJ2-3
CDR3 protein: CASNHLRSGVQEREGPPDTQYF
CDR3 DNA: TGTGCCAGCAACCATCTACGATCGGGGGTACAGGAGCGGGAGGGCCCCCCAGATACGCAGTATTTT

D gene: NA
V gene: TRBV6-1
clone size: NA
CDR3 length: 13
J gene: TRBJ1-4
CDR3 protein: CASCKGFGEKLFF
CDR3 DNA: TGTGCCAGTTGCAAGGGGTTCGGGGAAAAACTGTTTTTT

D gene: TRBD1
V gene: TRBV6-1
clone size: NA
CDR3 length: 14
J gene: TRBJ2-7
CDR3 protein: CASSPGTGLYEQYF
CDR3 DNA: TGTGCCAGCAGCCCAGGGACAGGGCTCTACGAGCAGTACTTC

D gene: NA
V gene: TRBV6-5
clone size: NA
CDR3 length: 12
J gene: TRBJ2-7
CDR3 protein: CASSYEGVEQYF
CDR3 DNA: TGTGCCAGCAGTTACGAAGGGGTCGAGCAGTACTTC

D gene: TRBD1
V gene: TRBV7-9
clone size: NA
CDR3 length: 15
J gene: TRBJ2-7
CDR3 protein: CASSEAGQGFYEQYF
CDR3 DNA: TGTGCCAGCAGCGAGGCGGGACAGGGGTTTTACGAGCAGTACTTC

D gene: TRBD2
V gene: TRBV5-1
clone size: NA
CDR3 length: 15
J gene: TRBJ2-3
CDR3 protein: CATRLTSGRSDTQYF
CDR3 DNA: TGCGCCACTAGATTGACTAGCGGGAGATCAGATACGCAGTATTTT

D gene: NA
V gene: TRBV6-1
clone size: few
CDR3 length: 12
J gene: TRBJ1-2
CDR3 protein: CASRGPMYGYTF
CDR3 DNA: TGTGCCAGCAGGGGGCCTATGTATGGCTACACCTTC

D gene: NA
V gene: TRBV19
clone size: few
CDR3 length: 13
J gene: TRBJ1-5
CDR3 protein: CASSIGPNQPQHF
CDR3 DNA: TGTGCCAGTAGTATAGGGCCCAATCAGCCCCAGCATTTT

D gene: NA
V gene: TRBV12-2
clone size: NA
CDR3 length: 17
J gene: TRBJ2-7
CDR3 protein: CASRFGPYYRVYHEQYF
CDR3 DNA: TGTGCAAGTCGCTTCGGTCCATATTACAGGGTATACCACGAGCAGTACTTC

D gene: NA
V gene: TRBV19
clone size: few
CDR3 length: 14
J gene: TRBJ1-1
CDR3 protein: CASSIRGHHTEAFF
CDR3 DNA: TGTGCCAGTAGTATCAGGGGTCACCACACTGAAGCTTTCTTT

D gene: TRBD1
V gene: TRBV30
clone size: NA
CDR3 length: 13
J gene: TRBJ1-5
CDR3 protein: CAWSGAGGKPQHF
CDR3 DNA: TGTGCCTGGAGTGGGGCAGGGGGGAAGCCCCAGCATTTT

D gene: TRBD1
V gene: TRBV19
clone size: NA
CDR3 length: 17
J gene: TRBJ1-5
CDR3 protein: CASSIMPNRGSNQPQHF
CDR3 DNA: TGTGCCAGTAGTATAATGCCCAACAGGGGAAGCAATCAGCCCCAGCATTTT

D gene: NA
V gene: TRBV5-4
clone size: NA
CDR3 length: 13
J gene: TRBJ2-7
CDR3 protein: CASSLTGINEQYF
CDR3 DNA: TGTGCCAGCAGCTTGACAGGGATAAACGAGCAGTACTTC

D gene: NA
V gene: TRBV27
clone size: NA
CDR3 length: 14
J gene: TRBJ2-2
CDR3 protein: CASSAGWGAGELFF
CDR3 DNA: TGTGCCAGCAGTGCTGGTTGGGGGGCCGGGGAGCTGTTTTTT

D gene: TRBD2
V gene: TRBV29-1
clone size: once
CDR3 length: 15
J gene: TRBJ2-2
CDR3 protein: CSVELAGGPTGELFF
CDR3 DNA: TGCAGCGTTGAACTAGCGGGAGGGCCAACCGGGGAGCTGTTTTTT

D gene: TRBD2
V gene: TRBV5-4
clone size: NA
CDR3 length: 12
J gene: TRBJ2-3
CDR3 protein: CASSSSGDTQYF
CDR3 DNA: TGTGCCAGCAGTTCTAGCGGAGATACGCAGTATTTT

D gene: NA
V gene: TRBV6-5
clone size: NA
CDR3 length: 13
J gene: TRBJ1-2
CDR3 protein: CASSSRGIDGYTF
CDR3 DNA: TGTGCCAGCAGTTCCCGGGGAATAGATGGCTACACCTTC

D gene: NA
V gene: TRBV19
clone size: NA
CDR3 length: 14
J gene: TRBJ1-1
CDR3 protein: CASSMYRPNTEAFF
CDR3 DNA: TGTGCCAGTAGTATGTACAGGCCGAACACTGAAGCTTTCTTT

D gene: NA
V gene: TRBV6-5
clone size: NA
CDR3 length: 15
J gene: TRBJ2-1
CDR3 protein: CASSYSFLARNEQFF
CDR3 DNA: TGTGCCAGCAGTTACTCGTTCTTAGCGAGGAATGAGCAGTTCTTC

D gene: NA
V gene: TRBV15
clone size: NA
CDR3 length: 13
J gene: TRBJ1-1
CDR3 protein: CATSRRGNTEAFF
CDR3 DNA: TGTGCCACCAGCAGACGGGGGAACACTGAAGCTTTCTTT

D gene: NA
V gene: TRBV6-6
clone size: NA
CDR3 length: 13
J gene: TRBJ1-2
CDR3 protein: CASSYGGNYGYTF
CDR3 DNA: TGTGCCAGCAGTTACGGCGGCAACTATGGCTACACCTTC

D gene: TRBD1
V gene: TRBV7-9
clone size: NA
CDR3 length: 16
J gene: TRBJ1-4
CDR3 protein: CASSLVESGGYEKLFF
CDR3 DNA: TGTGCCAGCAGCTTAGTTGAGTCAGGGGGCTATGAAAAACTGTTTTTT

D gene: TRBD1
V gene: TRBV5-6
clone size: NA
CDR3 length: 13
J gene: TRBJ1-1
CDR3 protein: CASSETGGTEAFF
CDR3 DNA: TGTGCCAGCAGCGAGACAGGGGGCACTGAAGCTTTCTTT

D gene: TRBD2
V gene: TRBV11-2
clone size: few
CDR3 length: 16
J gene: TRBJ2-1
CDR3 protein: CASSLVLAGGPNEQFF
CDR3 DNA: TGTGCCAGCAGCTTAGTTCTAGCGGGAGGGCCCAATGAGCAGTTCTTC

D gene: TRBD2
V gene: TRBV18
clone size: NA
CDR3 length: 15
J gene: TRBJ2-1
CDR3 protein: CASSSLAGAMDEQFF
CDR3 DNA: TGTGCCAGCTCGTCACTAGCGGGAGCTATGGATGAGCAGTTCTTC

D gene: NA
V gene: TRBV30
clone size: NA
CDR3 length: 13
J gene: TRBJ2-7
CDR3 protein: CAWSATGFYEQYF
CDR3 DNA: TGTGCCTGGAGTGCCACAGGGTTCTACGAGCAGTACTTC

D gene: NA
V gene: TRBV2
clone size: NA
CDR3 length: 13
J gene: TRBJ1-1
CDR3 protein: CASSPEFWTEAFF
CDR3 DNA: TGTGCCAGCAGTCCAGAATTTTGGACTGAAGCTTTCTTT

D gene: TRBD1
V gene: TRBV19
clone size: NA
CDR3 length: 15
J gene: TRBJ1-1
CDR3 protein: CASSIEQGASTEAFF
CDR3 DNA: TGTGCCAGTAGTATTGAACAGGGGGCGTCCACTGAAGCTTTCTTT

D gene: TRBD2
V gene: TRBV6-6
clone size: NA
CDR3 length: 15
J gene: TRBJ2-3
CDR3 protein: CASTEVGRGTDTQYF
CDR3 DNA: TGTGCCAGCACCGAGGTGGGGCGGGGGACAGATACGCAGTATTTT

D gene: NA
V gene: TRBV7-7
clone size: NA
CDR3 length: 15
J gene: TRBJ2-3
CDR3 protein: CASSPGGLSTDTQYF
CDR3 DNA: TGTGCCAGCAGCCCAGGGGGGCTATCCACAGATACGCAGTATTTT

D gene: NA
V gene: TRBV6-1
clone size: NA
CDR3 length: 16
J gene: TRBJ2-2
CDR3 protein: CASSELGLRNTGELFF
CDR3 DNA: TGTGCCAGCAGTGAGCTCGGACTCCGGAACACCGGGGAGCTGTTTTTT

D gene: NA
V gene: TRBV7-6
clone size: NA
CDR3 length: 13
J gene: TRBJ2-1
CDR3 protein: CASSLGVGGEQFF
CDR3 DNA: TGTGCCAGCAGCTTAGGGGTGGGAGGTGAGCAGTTCTTC

D gene: NA
V gene: TRBV4-2
clone size: NA
CDR3 length: 14
J gene: TRBJ1-1
CDR3 protein: CASSQGDINTEAFF
CDR3 DNA: TGTGCCAGCAGCCAAGGTGACATTAACACTGAAGCTTTCTTT

D gene: NA
V gene: TRBV5-1
clone size: NA
CDR3 length: 14
J gene: TRBJ1-1
CDR3 protein: CASSITGTATEAFF
CDR3 DNA: TGCGCCAGCAGCATAACGGGAACGGCCACTGAAGCTTTCTTT

D gene: NA
V gene: TRBV7-9
clone size: NA
CDR3 length: 12
J gene: TRBJ1-2
CDR3 protein: CASSTNREGYTF
CDR3 DNA: TGTGCCAGCAGCACCAACCGGGAGGGCTACACCTTC

D gene: TRBD1
V gene: TRBV6-1
clone size: NA
CDR3 length: 15
J gene: TRBJ2-3
CDR3 protein: CASSEGRGSTDTQYF
CDR3 DNA: TGTGCCAGCAGTGAAGGCAGGGGGAGCACAGATACGCAGTATTTT

D gene: TRBD1
V gene: TRBV18
clone size: NA
CDR3 length: 15
J gene: TRBJ1-4
CDR3 protein: CASSAGDRAREKLFF
CDR3 DNA: TGTGCCAGCTCAGCGGGGGACAGGGCAAGGGAAAAACTGTTTTTT

D gene: TRBD2
V gene: TRBV7-6
clone size: once
CDR3 length: 14
J gene: TRBJ2-2
CDR3 protein: CASSPGGPPGELFF
CDR3 DNA: TGTGCCAGCAGCCCGGGAGGGCCGCCCGGGGAGCTGTTTTTT

D gene: NA
V gene: TRBV4-1
clone size: NA
CDR3 length: 13
J gene: TRBJ1-1
CDR3 protein: CASSQGAPVEAFF
CDR3 DNA: TGCGCCAGCAGCCAAGGAGCCCCGGTAGAAGCTTTCTTT

D gene: NA
V gene: TRBV5-5
clone size: NA
CDR3 length: 13
J gene: TRBJ1-2
CDR3 protein: CASSPRFTEGYTF
CDR3 DNA: TGTGCCAGCAGCCCTAGGTTTACGGAGGGCTACACCTTC

D gene: NA
V gene: TRBV4-3
clone size: NA
CDR3 length: 16
J gene: TRBJ1-5
CDR3 protein: CASSQDWQSGNQPQHF
CDR3 DNA: TGCGCCAGCAGCCAGGACTGGCAAAGTGGCAATCAGCCCCAGCATTTT

D gene: NA
V gene: TRBV7-9
clone size: once
CDR3 length: 14
J gene: TRBJ2-2
CDR3 protein: CASSPVSSPGELFF
CDR3 DNA: TGTGCCAGCAGTCCCGTCTCGAGTCCCGGGGAGCTGTTTTTT

D gene: TRBD1
V gene: TRBV7-2
clone size: NA
CDR3 length: 16
J gene: TRBJ2-2
CDR3 protein: CASSLDPGGRTGELFF
CDR3 DNA: TGTGCCAGCAGCCTCGACCCAGGGGGCCGTACCGGGGAGCTGTTTTTT

D gene: NA
V gene: TRBV28
clone size: NA
CDR3 length: 13
J gene: TRBJ1-1
CDR3 protein: CASSLRMNTEAFF
CDR3 DNA: TGTGCCAGCAGCCTCAGGATGAACACTGAAGCTTTCTTT

D gene: NA
V gene: TRBV20-1
clone size: few
CDR3 length: 11
J gene: TRBJ2-4
CDR3 protein: CSARDSLIQYF
CDR3 DNA: TGCAGTGCTAGAGATAGCCTTATTCAGTACTTC